This is a list of T cell receptor beta chains from one sample in a study of identical twins. MiXCR, applied by TCRdb to the 5' RACE reads, yields one record per CDR3 protein. The sample holds 280,000 or so distinct CDR3 sequences, approximately 8.5% seen once. The same data also contributed to another study, on yellow fever vaccine responses in identical twins.

The sequenced sample was memory (CD45RO+) T cells sorted from blood. The receptors stem from a woman between 18 and 29 years old in good health. Each CDR3 is given with its conserved first and last residue. The D gene is left open where the match is weak. Not every row has a clone size; where given, it reads once, few, many or a size class.

clone size: few; V gene: TRBV5-1; CDR3 length: 14; J gene: TRBJ2-5; D gene: -; CDR3 DNA: TGCGCCAGCAGCTTGGTACTGGGGCAAGAGACCCAGTACTTC; CDR3 protein: CASSLVLGQETQYF
clone size: many; V gene: TRBV27; CDR3 length: 15; J gene: TRBJ2-7; D gene: TRBD2; CDR3 DNA: TGTGCCAGCAGTACTAGCGGGAGGAGCTCCTACGAGCAGTACTTC; CDR3 protein: CASSTSGRSSYEQYF
clone size: -; V gene: TRBV5-1; CDR3 length: 16; J gene: TRBJ2-5; D gene: TRBD1; CDR3 DNA: TGCGCCAGCAGCTCACAGGGGGCGCAGGGGGGAGAGACCCAGTACTTC; CDR3 protein: CASSSQGAQGGETQYF
clone size: many; V gene: TRBV24-1; CDR3 length: 18; J gene: TRBJ2-3; D gene: TRBD2; CDR3 DNA: TGTGCCACCAGTGATTTCCCGTCTAGCGGGGTGAAGGCAGATACGCAGTATTTT; CDR3 protein: CATSDFPSSGVKADTQYF
clone size: few; V gene: TRBV7-9; CDR3 length: 17; J gene: TRBJ2-1; D gene: TRBD2; CDR3 DNA: TGTGCCAGCACTGGTGGGACTAGCGGGAGTTGGGACAATGAGCAGTTCTTC; CDR3 protein: CASTGGTSGSWDNEQFF
clone size: many; V gene: TRBV7-9; CDR3 length: 14; J gene: TRBJ2-7; D gene: -; CDR3 DNA: TGTGCCAGCAGCTCCGGGGGCAGCTCCTACGAGCAGTACTTC; CDR3 protein: CASSSGGSSYEQYF
clone size: -; V gene: TRBV20-1; CDR3 length: 13; J gene: TRBJ2-1; D gene: -; CDR3 DNA: TGCAGTGCTATTCGACGGGTCTACAATGAGCAGTTCTTC; CDR3 protein: CSAIRRVYNEQFF
clone size: -; V gene: TRBV5-4; CDR3 length: 12; J gene: TRBJ1-1; D gene: -; CDR3 DNA: TGTGCCAGCAGCTCCGGACAACGAGGAGCTTTCTTT; CDR3 protein: CASSSGQRGAFF
clone size: many; V gene: TRBV5-5; CDR3 length: 11; J gene: TRBJ1-1; D gene: -; CDR3 DNA: TGTGCCAGCAGCGTTCTCCCCGAAGCTTTCTTT; CDR3 protein: CASSVLPEAFF
clone size: few; V gene: TRBV20-1; CDR3 length: 14; J gene: TRBJ2-5; D gene: TRBD2; CDR3 DNA: TGCAGTGCTATTAGCGGGGGGACACAAGAGACCCAGTACTTC; CDR3 protein: CSAISGGTQETQYF
clone size: few; V gene: TRBV12-3/TRBV12-4; CDR3 length: 16; J gene: TRBJ2-6; D gene: TRBD2; CDR3 DNA: TGTGCCAGCAGTTTCCTAGCGGGGACTGGGGCCAACGTCCTGACTTTC; CDR3 protein: CASSFLAGTGANVLTF
clone size: many; V gene: TRBV9; CDR3 length: 14; J gene: TRBJ2-7; D gene: TRBD1; CDR3 DNA: TGTGCCAGCAGCGCCGACAGGGTAGGCTACGAGCAGTACTTC; CDR3 protein: CASSADRVGYEQYF
clone size: -; V gene: TRBV6-1; CDR3 length: 15; J gene: TRBJ2-1; D gene: -; CDR3 DNA: TGTGCCAGCAGTGAAGTGGCGGGGGCTGGGAATGAGCAGTTCTTC; CDR3 protein: CASSEVAGAGNEQFF
clone size: many; V gene: TRBV7-9; CDR3 length: 14; J gene: TRBJ2-1; D gene: TRBD2; CDR3 DNA: TGTGCCACAATAGCGGGAGGTTCCTACAATGAGCAGTTCTTC; CDR3 protein: CATIAGGSYNEQFF
clone size: few; V gene: TRBV2; CDR3 length: 13; J gene: TRBJ2-1; D gene: TRBD2; CDR3 DNA: TGTGCCAGCAGGGCTAGCGGGTACAATGAGCAGTTCTTC; CDR3 protein: CASRASGYNEQFF
clone size: few; V gene: TRBV4-1; CDR3 length: 16; J gene: TRBJ1-5; D gene: -; CDR3 DNA: TGCGCCAGCAGCCAAGGGACAGTTTTTTACAATCAGCCCCAGCATTTT; CDR3 protein: CASSQGTVFYNQPQHF
clone size: -; V gene: TRBV12-3/TRBV12-4; CDR3 length: 17; J gene: TRBJ2-4; D gene: -; CDR3 DNA: TGTGCCAGCAGACCCAGGACAAACGCTCTAGCCAAAAACATTCAGTACTTC; CDR3 protein: CASRPRTNALAKNIQYF
clone size: -; V gene: TRBV18; CDR3 length: 15; J gene: TRBJ2-1; D gene: TRBD2; CDR3 DNA: TGTGCCAGCTCATCTCCGGGACTAGCGAGCAATGAGCAGTTCTTC; CDR3 protein: CASSSPGLASNEQFF
clone size: -; V gene: TRBV20-1; CDR3 length: 13; J gene: TRBJ2-3; D gene: -; CDR3 DNA: TGCAGTGCTCCCTTAAGAGTCTCAGATACGCAGTATTTT; CDR3 protein: CSAPLRVSDTQYF
clone size: few; V gene: TRBV6-5; CDR3 length: 15; J gene: TRBJ2-3; D gene: TRBD2; CDR3 DNA: TGTGCCAGCAGCTCTCGGGGGGGTGGCACAGATACGCAGTATTTT; CDR3 protein: CASSSRGGGTDTQYF
clone size: -; V gene: TRBV24-1; CDR3 length: 14; J gene: TRBJ2-1; D gene: TRBD1; CDR3 DNA: TGTGCCACCAGTGATTCGGACAGGGGAAATGAGCAGTTCTTC; CDR3 protein: CATSDSDRGNEQFF
clone size: few; V gene: TRBV7-7; CDR3 length: 18; J gene: TRBJ2-1; D gene: -; CDR3 DNA: TGTGCCAGCAGCCCATCTGGGTTTTCGCATGGGTCCTACAATGAGCAGTTCTTC; CDR3 protein: CASSPSGFSHGSYNEQFF
clone size: few; V gene: TRBV3-1; CDR3 length: 13; J gene: TRBJ1-2; D gene: -; CDR3 DNA: TGTGCCAGCTCTCCAATAGGGAGGTATGGCTACACCTTC; CDR3 protein: CASSPIGRYGYTF
clone size: many; V gene: TRBV29-1; CDR3 length: 14; J gene: TRBJ2-2; D gene: -; CDR3 DNA: TGCAGCGCCCGGACTTCGACACAAGTCGGGGAGCTGTTTTTT; CDR3 protein: CSARTSTQVGELFF
clone size: few; V gene: TRBV16; CDR3 length: 13; J gene: TRBJ1-1; D gene: TRBD1; CDR3 DNA: TGTGCCAGCAGCCGCGGGACAGGGGATGGAGCTTTCTTT; CDR3 protein: CASSRGTGDGAFF
clone size: -; V gene: TRBV20-1; CDR3 length: 15; J gene: TRBJ2-1; D gene: TRBD2; CDR3 DNA: TGCAGTGCTAGTTTCGGGCTAGCGGACTACAATGAGCAGTTCTTC; CDR3 protein: CSASFGLADYNEQFF
clone size: many; V gene: TRBV5-6; CDR3 length: 16; J gene: TRBJ1-2; D gene: -; CDR3 DNA: TGTGCCAGCAGCTTGACCGGGACGCTGGGTTTCTATGGCTACACCTTC; CDR3 protein: CASSLTGTLGFYGYTF
clone size: many; V gene: TRBV29-1; CDR3 length: 13; J gene: TRBJ2-1; D gene: -; CDR3 DNA: TGCAGCGCTTACCGGAACTCCTACAATGAGCAGTTCTTC; CDR3 protein: CSAYRNSYNEQFF
clone size: many; V gene: TRBV29-1; CDR3 length: 14; J gene: TRBJ2-2; D gene: -; CDR3 DNA: TGCAGCGTGCGGGACGGACCGAACACCGGGGAGCTGTTTTTT; CDR3 protein: CSVRDGPNTGELFF
clone size: many; V gene: TRBV29-1; CDR3 length: 13; J gene: TRBJ1-2; D gene: TRBD1; CDR3 DNA: TGCAGCGTCCGAGGACAGGCCTTCTATGGCTACACCTTC; CDR3 protein: CSVRGQAFYGYTF
clone size: -; V gene: TRBV20-1; CDR3 length: 16; J gene: TRBJ2-1; D gene: TRBD1; CDR3 DNA: TGCAGTGCTAGGGCCTACCAGGGGGCATTCTACAATGAGCAGTTCTTC; CDR3 protein: CSARAYQGAFYNEQFF
clone size: -; V gene: TRBV12-5; CDR3 length: 14; J gene: TRBJ2-1; D gene: -; CDR3 DNA: TGTGCTAGTGGCCCCGGGACTCCAGGGAATGAGCAGTTCTTC; CDR3 protein: CASGPGTPGNEQFF
clone size: -; V gene: TRBV19; CDR3 length: 15; J gene: TRBJ1-3; D gene: -; CDR3 DNA: TGTGCCAGTAGTATAGCAGTCAGCTCTGGAAACACCATATATTTT; CDR3 protein: CASSIAVSSGNTIYF
clone size: many; V gene: TRBV25-1; CDR3 length: 15; J gene: TRBJ2-3; D gene: -; CDR3 DNA: TGTGCCAGCAGTGAATATCGGGGGAGCACAGATACGCAGTATTTT; CDR3 protein: CASSEYRGSTDTQYF
clone size: many; V gene: TRBV20-1; CDR3 length: 13; J gene: TRBJ2-1; D gene: -; CDR3 DNA: TGCAGTGCCACAGACTGGCCCTACAATGAGCAGTTCTTC; CDR3 protein: CSATDWPYNEQFF
clone size: few; V gene: TRBV7-6; CDR3 length: 13; J gene: TRBJ1-2; D gene: -; CDR3 DNA: TGTGCCAGCAGCTTAAATGGGTTCTATGGCTACACCTTC; CDR3 protein: CASSLNGFYGYTF
clone size: many; V gene: TRBV12-3/TRBV12-4; CDR3 length: 13; J gene: TRBJ2-1; D gene: TRBD1; CDR3 DNA: TGTGCCAGCAGCGCCGACAGGGACAATGAGCAGTTCTTC; CDR3 protein: CASSADRDNEQFF
clone size: -; V gene: TRBV7-8; CDR3 length: 12; J gene: TRBJ1-2; D gene: -; CDR3 DNA: TGTGCCAGCAGCACGAGCGTGGGGCCCTACACCTTC; CDR3 protein: CASSTSVGPYTF
clone size: -; V gene: TRBV11-2; CDR3 length: 16; J gene: TRBJ1-1; D gene: -; CDR3 DNA: TGTGCCAGCAGCTTAGCTGGGACGGGGATGAACACTGAAGCTATCTTT; CDR3 protein: CASSLAGTGMNTEAIF
clone size: -; V gene: TRBV6-5; CDR3 length: 18; J gene: TRBJ2-3; D gene: TRBD2; CDR3 DNA: TGTGCCAGCAGTTTGGGGACTAGCGGGGTTACTAGCACAGATACGCAGTATTTT; CDR3 protein: CASSLGTSGVTSTDTQYF
clone size: -; V gene: TRBV6-1; CDR3 length: 15; J gene: TRBJ1-1; D gene: -; CDR3 DNA: TGTGCCAGCAGTGAAGCGCTTGACCCCCCGCTGGGAGCTTTCTTT; CDR3 protein: CASSEALDPPLGAFF
clone size: few; V gene: TRBV2; CDR3 length: 12; J gene: TRBJ1-1; D gene: -; CDR3 DNA: TGTGCCAGCAGTGAAGAAGGCCCCAGGGCTTTCTTT; CDR3 protein: CASSEEGPRAFF
clone size: -; V gene: TRBV7-9; CDR3 length: 16; J gene: TRBJ2-5; D gene: TRBD2; CDR3 DNA: TGTGCCAGCAGCTCAGGGACTAGCGGGCAGGGGCGGACCCAGTACTTC; CDR3 protein: CASSSGTSGQGRTQYF
clone size: many; V gene: TRBV20-1; CDR3 length: 15; J gene: TRBJ2-3; D gene: TRBD1; CDR3 DNA: TGCAGTGCTAGCCGGACAGGGGAAATCACAGATACGCAGTATTTT; CDR3 protein: CSASRTGEITDTQYF
clone size: -; V gene: TRBV7-2; CDR3 length: 15; J gene: TRBJ1-1; D gene: -; CDR3 DNA: TGTGCCAGCAGCTTAGCGCACAGGGCGAACACTGAAGCTTTCTTT; CDR3 protein: CASSLAHRANTEAFF
clone size: -; V gene: TRBV5-6; CDR3 length: 16; J gene: TRBJ2-3; D gene: -; CDR3 DNA: TGTGCCAGCAGCTTGGGCCCTGGGCATAGCACAGATACGCAGTATTTT; CDR3 protein: CASSLGPGHSTDTQYF
clone size: -; V gene: TRBV5-1; CDR3 length: 14; J gene: TRBJ2-7; D gene: -; CDR3 DNA: TGCGCCAGCAGCTTGGAGGCTGCCAGTGGCGAGCAGTACTTC; CDR3 protein: CASSLEAASGEQYF
clone size: few; V gene: TRBV5-1; CDR3 length: 17; J gene: TRBJ2-3; D gene: TRBD1; CDR3 DNA: TGCGCCAGCAGCTTGGCCGGACAGGGTGTAAAGACAGATACGCAGTATTTT; CDR3 protein: CASSLAGQGVKTDTQYF
clone size: many; V gene: TRBV10-1; CDR3 length: 15; J gene: TRBJ2-3; D gene: -; CDR3 DNA: TGCGCCAGCAGTGAGTCGACGTTTACTCGAGATACGCAGTATTTT; CDR3 protein: CASSESTFTRDTQYF
clone size: -; V gene: TRBV6-1; CDR3 length: 14; J gene: TRBJ2-2; D gene: TRBD1; CDR3 DNA: TGTGCCAGTCACAGGGGCGAACCCACCGGGGAGCTGTTTTTT; CDR3 protein: CASHRGEPTGELFF
clone size: many; V gene: TRBV6-1; CDR3 length: 16; J gene: TRBJ1-4; D gene: -; CDR3 DNA: TGTGCCAGCAGTCGACGGGGGGGAGAGAGTAATGAAAAACTGTTTTTT; CDR3 protein: CASSRRGGESNEKLFF
clone size: many; V gene: TRBV11-2; CDR3 length: 16; J gene: TRBJ2-2; D gene: -; CDR3 DNA: TGTGCCAGCTCTCCCCACAGGACAACGAACACCGGGGAGCTGTTTTTT; CDR3 protein: CASSPHRTTNTGELFF
clone size: -; V gene: TRBV4-2; CDR3 length: 19; J gene: TRBJ2-6; D gene: -; CDR3 DNA: TGTGCCAGCAGCCAAGATCGGGCGGCAGCAGGCTCTGGGGCCAACGTCCTGACTTTC; CDR3 protein: CASSQDRAAAGSGANVLTF